This T cell receptor beta chain was sequenced for a study of blood T cell repertoires in COVID-19 (dated by TCRdb to the early 2020s). Looking at the study overall: Samples from collaborators originated in the United States, Italy and Spain and spanned both the acute and convalescent phases of COVID-19. A de-identified subject ID, COVID-19 status, age in years and sex were almost always included in the sample metadata. The repertoires were made available in a free public database intended to serve as a resource for research on the immune response to SARS-CoV-2. Where HLA class I and class II types were available, the types were taken from metadata supplied by the sample provider, not from assay-based typing. The material from the prospective study consisted of cDNA or gDNA derived from T cells, B-cell-depleted T cells, or PBMCs. Subjects who had been exposed to COVID-19, were actively infected with it, or had recovered from it provided the deeply sampled blood TCRbeta repertoires that made up the dataset. The samples were drawn from two sources: the first 160 participants of the ongoing ImmuneRACE study, and over 950 subjects contributed by 6 global collaborators.

Each collaborating institution followed its own protocols to collect whole blood in K2EDTA tubes. Collaborator samples were shipped for TCRbeta analysis as frozen whole blood, isolated PBMCs, or DNA extracted from either sample type. Study-level results and caveats: How much clinical and demographic metadata was included differed by source and by participant, and the metadata was provided uncurated.

V is cut by 4 bases and J by 2 bases, and the space between the germline ends is 11 bases. The CDR3 measures 14 amino acids from cysteine to phenylalanine. CDR3 DNA is the only sequence kept; it has 42 bases, read in frame from the first base. CDR1 and CDR2, looked up from the germline V gene (reference sequence), are SEHNR and FQNEAQ. TCRbeta CDR3 regions were amplified from genomic DNA by means of the immunoSEQ Assay, a bias-controlled multiplex PCR. Under the source paper's analysis protocol: The number of nucleated cells in each sample was estimated by amplification of reference gene primers within the assay. To quantify the absolute abundance of each unique TCRbeta CDR3 rearrangement, sequence reads were collapsed and filtered. For each sample, productive Simpson clonality was calculated as the square root of Simpson's diversity index over productive rearrangements. TCRdb provides this immuneACCESS table in a form limited to in-frame rearrangements. Some clones are lacking; in checked studies, under half of them reflect an unresolved V gene, and why the rest are absent is not known. V, J and clone size were drawn from that table, and D and trimming were deduced from the DNA. Present in this sample are roughly 300,000 clones, around 86% of which were seen just once. The ten biggest clones cover about 1.7% of the sample.

Notes on this clone: The antigen this receptor binds is unknown. No base-level quality is on record; no much larger clone is a single base apart.

This TCR was sampled from a woman between 50 and 59 years old with acute or convalescent COVID-19. Input material: peripheral blood. The chain is made from TRBV7-9 and TRBJ2-5, with TRBD1 as a weak D call on 5 bases. The sequenced DNA is TGTGCCAGCAGCTCACGACAGAAGCAAGAGACCCAGTACTTC. It encodes CASSSRQKQETQYF.